Listed below are T cell receptor beta chains from one sample, sequenced in a study of T cells in Graves' hyperthyroidism and ophthalmopathy. TCRdb passed the multiplex PCR reads through MiXCR, listing each CDR3 protein once. In the table there are about 710,000 distinct CDR3 sequences, less than 20% of which are singletons. Sequencing was carried out using blood. The receptor set was obtained from a man aged 18 to 29 with Graves' hyperthyroidism. CDR3s include the opening cysteine and the closing phenylalanine or tryptophan. The order of the fields is V gene, D gene, J gene, clone size, CDR3 DNA, CDR3 protein. The D gene is left open where the match is weak. Only part of the rows carry a size: once, few, many, or a class if the clone is expanded.

v_gene: TRBV6-1; d_gene: TRBD1; j_gene: TRBJ2-5; abundance: -; CDR3nt: TGTGCCAGCACCCAGGAACCGGGACAGGGTGGAAAGACCCAGTACTTC; CDR3aa: CASTQEPGQGGKTQYF
v_gene: TRBV28; d_gene: TRBD2; j_gene: TRBJ2-1; abundance: many; CDR3nt: TGTGCCAGCACCATAGCTGGGACTAGCGGGAGTAATGAGCAGTTCTTC; CDR3aa: CASTIAGTSGSNEQFF
v_gene: TRBV6-2/TRBV6-3; d_gene: -; j_gene: TRBJ2-1; abundance: many; CDR3nt: TGTGCCAGCAGTTACAACTATGAGGCTTATGAGCAGTTCTTC; CDR3aa: CASSYNYEAYEQFF
v_gene: TRBV13; d_gene: -; j_gene: TRBJ1-6; abundance: few; CDR3nt: TGTGCCAGCACCGGGGGTAATAATTCACCCCTCCACTTT; CDR3aa: CASTGGNNSPLHF
v_gene: TRBV7-2; d_gene: -; j_gene: TRBJ2-2; abundance: many; CDR3nt: TGTGCCAGCAGCTTAGGCAGGGAAACCGGGGAGCTGTTTTTT; CDR3aa: CASSLGRETGELFF
v_gene: TRBV28; d_gene: -; j_gene: TRBJ2-2; abundance: many; CDR3nt: TGTGCCAGCAGGGCTACCCTTGGGGTTAGAGCGAACACCGGGGAGCTGTTTTTT; CDR3aa: CASRATLGVRANTGELFF
v_gene: TRBV6-2/TRBV6-3; d_gene: -; j_gene: TRBJ2-7; abundance: many; CDR3nt: TGTGCCAGCAGTTACTCGATCCAGTCCATGAATTCCTACGAGCAGTACTTC; CDR3aa: CASSYSIQSMNSYEQYF
v_gene: TRBV4-1; d_gene: TRBD1; j_gene: TRBJ1-1; abundance: -; CDR3nt: TGCGCCAGCAGCCAGGACCGACAGGGGGCCCATGAAGCTTTCTTT; CDR3aa: CASSQDRQGAHEAFF
v_gene: TRBV7-9; d_gene: -; j_gene: TRBJ1-5; abundance: -; CDR3nt: TGTGCCAGCAGCCCAGAGATCAATCAGCCCCAGCATTTT; CDR3aa: CASSPEINQPQHF
v_gene: TRBV7-2; d_gene: TRBD1; j_gene: TRBJ2-5; abundance: many; CDR3nt: TGTGCCAGTAAGGACAGGGGAAGGGAGACCCAGTACTTC; CDR3aa: CASKDRGRETQYF
v_gene: TRBV9; d_gene: -; j_gene: TRBJ1-2; abundance: many; CDR3nt: TGTGCCAGCAGGAACAGGGAGAACTATGGCTACACCTTC; CDR3aa: CASRNRENYGYTF
v_gene: TRBV7-9; d_gene: -; j_gene: TRBJ1-4; abundance: many; CDR3nt: TGTGCCAGCAGTTTAGTTGGAGAAAAACTGTTTTTT; CDR3aa: CASSLVGEKLFF
v_gene: TRBV28; d_gene: TRBD1; j_gene: TRBJ1-5; abundance: -; CDR3nt: TGTGCCAGCAGTTTACTTACAGGGGGCAGACAGCCCCAGCATTTT; CDR3aa: CASSLLTGGRQPQHF
v_gene: TRBV19; d_gene: -; j_gene: TRBJ2-6; abundance: few; CDR3nt: TGTGCCAGTAGTATAACAGCTGGGGCCAACGTCCTGACTTTC; CDR3aa: CASSITAGANVLTF
v_gene: TRBV12-3/TRBV12-4; d_gene: TRBD2; j_gene: TRBJ2-2; abundance: many; CDR3nt: TGTGCCAGCAGTTTCGCTAGCGGGAGAGGGATGGGCACCGGGGAGCTGTTTTTT; CDR3aa: CASSFASGRGMGTGELFF
v_gene: TRBV11-2; d_gene: -; j_gene: TRBJ2-7; abundance: few; CDR3nt: TGTGCCAGCAGCTTAGATCAATTGGGTGTAGCGGCTGACCACGAGCAGTACTTC; CDR3aa: CASSLDQLGVAADHEQYF
v_gene: TRBV11-2; d_gene: TRBD1; j_gene: TRBJ2-1; abundance: many; CDR3nt: TGTGCCAGCAGCTTGCAGGGACAGATTGTTGATGAGCAGTTCTTC; CDR3aa: CASSLQGQIVDEQFF
v_gene: TRBV4-3; d_gene: -; j_gene: TRBJ1-1; abundance: few; CDR3nt: TGCGCCAGCAGCCAAGGGACTCGGGGGTGGACTGAAGCTCTCTTT; CDR3aa: CASSQGTRGWTEALF
v_gene: TRBV6-2/TRBV6-3; d_gene: -; j_gene: TRBJ2-1; abundance: -; CDR3nt: TGTGTCAGCAGTTACTACAGCGGAGGAGTAAATGAGCAGTTCTTC; CDR3aa: CVSSYYSGGVNEQFF
v_gene: TRBV7-2; d_gene: -; j_gene: TRBJ2-7; abundance: many; CDR3nt: TGTGCCAGCAGCTTAGACAGTAAGTTCGACGAGCAGTACTTC; CDR3aa: CASSLDSKFDEQYF
v_gene: TRBV28; d_gene: -; j_gene: TRBJ1-1; abundance: many; CDR3nt: TGTGCCAGCAGTCCCCCTATAGGCAGGGTGTTGGGCACTGAAGCTTTCTTT; CDR3aa: CASSPPIGRVLGTEAFF
v_gene: TRBV30; d_gene: -; j_gene: TRBJ1-5; abundance: -; CDR3nt: TGTGCCTGGAGTGTTACACAAAATCAGCCCCAGCATTTT; CDR3aa: CAWSVTQNQPQHF
v_gene: TRBV7-2; d_gene: -; j_gene: TRBJ2-1; abundance: many; CDR3nt: TGTGCCAGCAGCAAGGACTACTCCTACAATGAGCAGTTCTTC; CDR3aa: CASSKDYSYNEQFF
v_gene: TRBV2; d_gene: -; j_gene: TRBJ1-1; abundance: many; CDR3nt: TGTGCCAGCGGCGGGGGTGAAGCTTTCTTT; CDR3aa: CASGGGEAFF
v_gene: TRBV13; d_gene: TRBD1; j_gene: TRBJ1-1; abundance: -; CDR3nt: TGTGCCAGCAGCCTCGGGACAGGGGAGAACACTGAAGCTTTCTTT; CDR3aa: CASSLGTGENTEAFF
v_gene: TRBV20-1; d_gene: -; j_gene: TRBJ1-2; abundance: -; CDR3nt: TGCAGTGCTAGAGATGGGGGGGCGGGCTACACCTTC; CDR3aa: CSARDGGAGYTF
v_gene: TRBV7-3; d_gene: TRBD1; j_gene: TRBJ2-2; abundance: -; CDR3nt: TGTGCCAGCAGCCGCCGGGACAGGGTACCGGCCGGGGAGCTGTTTTTT; CDR3aa: CASSRRDRVPAGELFF
v_gene: TRBV28; d_gene: -; j_gene: TRBJ1-1; abundance: -; CDR3nt: TGTGCCAGCAGTTTCGGAGGAACCATGAACACTGAAGCTTTCTTT; CDR3aa: CASSFGGTMNTEAFF
v_gene: TRBV12-3/TRBV12-4; d_gene: TRBD1; j_gene: TRBJ2-3; abundance: -; CDR3nt: TGTGCCGGCATCCCCGGGACAGGGGACGGAGATACGCAGTATTTT; CDR3aa: CAGIPGTGDGDTQYF
v_gene: TRBV24-1; d_gene: TRBD2; j_gene: TRBJ2-7; abundance: few; CDR3nt: TGTGCCACCAGTGATGATGCTAGCGGGAACTACGAGCAGTACTTC; CDR3aa: CATSDDASGNYEQYF
v_gene: TRBV18; d_gene: TRBD2; j_gene: TRBJ2-3; abundance: -; CDR3nt: TGTGCCAGCTCACCTAGCGGGAGCCCCCCAGATACGCAGTATTTT; CDR3aa: CASSPSGSPPDTQYF
v_gene: TRBV4-1; d_gene: -; j_gene: TRBJ1-1; abundance: -; CDR3nt: TGCGCCAGCAGCCAAGGCCTTGGGGGAAACACTGAAGCTTTCTTT; CDR3aa: CASSQGLGGNTEAFF